The rows below give T cell receptor beta chains drawn from one sample of a study of control samples from healthy donors and cancer patients. Here immunoSEQ multiplex PCR was the method, and the copy in TCRdb shows in-frame clones only, minus some. The sample contains about 51,000 clones, under 90% of which appear only once. Sequenced sample: blood. The receptors shown here come from a man between 65 and 85 years old in good health. CDR3s include the opening cysteine and the closing phenylalanine or tryptophan. The D gene is left open where the match is weak. Size is stated for part of the rows, as once, few or many counts, or as a class when the clone is expanded.

j_call | d_call | clone_size | v_call | cdr3_aa | cdr3_nt
TRBJ1-5 | - | - | TRBV2 | CASSPNSNQPQHF | TGTGCCAGCAGCCCGAATAGCAATCAGCCCCAGCATTTT
TRBJ2-7 | - | - | TRBV9 | CASSVGGQVYEQYF | TGTGCCAGCAGCGTAGGTGGGCAAGTCTACGAGCAGTACTTC
TRBJ1-2 | - | - | TRBV3-1/TRBV3-2 | CASSQLPDGGYTF | TGTGCCAGCAGCCAGCTCCCGGACGGCGGCTACACCTTC
TRBJ1-1 | - | - | TRBV5-5 | CASSLAWGNWNTEAFF | TGTGCCAGCAGCTTGGCCTGGGGGAACTGGAACACTGAAGCTTTCTTT
TRBJ1-1 | - | - | TRBV30 | CAWSEQGDYTEAFF | TGTGCCTGGAGTGAACAGGGAGATTACACTGAAGCTTTCTTT
TRBJ2-1 | - | few | TRBV30 | CAWDRSSYNEQFF | TGTGCCTGGGACAGAAGCTCCTACAATGAGCAGTTCTTC
TRBJ2-7 | - | - | TRBV18 | CASADREWLTVHEQYF | TGTGCCAGCGCGGATAGGGAATGGCTAACGGTCCACGAGCAGTACTTC
TRBJ2-1 | TRBD2 | - | TRBV14 | CASSLTSGQAYNEQFF | TGTGCCAGCAGCCTAACTAGCGGCCAGGCCTACAATGAGCAGTTCTTC
TRBJ2-5 | - | - | TRBV2 | CASIQPLGGGETQYF | TGTGCCAGCATTCAACCCCTCGGGGGTGGAGAGACCCAGTACTTC
TRBJ2-4 | - | - | TRBV5-6 | CASSSLKQGDIQYF | TGTGCCAGCAGCTCACTCAAACAGGGCGACATTCAGTACTTC
TRBJ2-5 | - | - | TRBV7-7 | CASSPGGDRQETQYF | TGTGCTAGCAGCCCCGGGGGGGACAGACAAGAGACCCAGTACTTC
TRBJ2-5 | TRBD1 | few | TRBV3-1/TRBV3-2 | CASSPGTAYQETQYF | TGTGCCAGCAGCCCCGGGACAGCTTACCAAGAGACCCAGTACTTC
TRBJ2-4 | - | - | TRBV28 | CAGIAGGSKNIQYF | TGTGCCGGCATCGCGGGTGGTTCCAAAAACATTCAGTACTTC
TRBJ1-1 | - | - | TRBV6-4 | CASRKTVNTEAFF | TGTGCCAGCAGGAAGACGGTGAACACTGAAGCTTTCTTT
TRBJ1-1 | TRBD1 | - | TRBV2 | CASSGQAGNTEAFF | TGTGCCAGCAGCGGACAGGCGGGGAACACTGAAGCTTTCTTT
TRBJ2-7 | TRBD2 | - | TRBV7-2 | CASSLIGGSGRTEQYF | TGTGCCAGCAGCTTAATCGGCGGTAGCGGGAGGACCGAGCAGTACTTC
TRBJ1-6 | TRBD1 | - | TRBV7-6 | CASSSSGQGYSPLHF | TGTGCCAGCAGTTCCAGTGGACAGGGATATTCACCCCTCCACTTT
TRBJ1-2 | - | - | TRBV28 | CASSLYTDYGYTF | TGTGCCAGCAGTTTATATACAGATTATGGCTACACCTTC
TRBJ2-2 | TRBD2 | - | TRBV28 | CASSTDIAGGSTGELFF | TGTGCCAGCAGTACCGATATAGCGGGGGGGTCCACCGGGGAGCTGTTTTTT
TRBJ2-5 | - | - | TRBV18 | CASSPPGASETQYF | TGTGCCAGCTCACCACCAGGGGCTTCCGAGACCCAGTACTTC
TRBJ1-2 | TRBD1 | - | TRBV18 | CASSPLGQEANYGYTF | TGTGCCAGCTCACCCCTGGGACAGGAGGCTAACTATGGCTACACCTTC
TRBJ2-5 | TRBD2 | - | TRBV6-1 | CASSGGLAGVTRETQYF | TGTGCCAGCAGTGGGGGACTAGCGGGGGTGACCCGAGAGACCCAGTACTTC
TRBJ2-1 | - | - | TRBV11-1 | CASSLGQLTSYNEQFF | TGTGCCAGCAGCTTAGGCCAGCTTACTTCCTACAATGAGCAGTTCTTC
TRBJ2-7 | - | once | TRBV6-5 | CASRAGRGAYEQYF | TGTGCCAGCAGGGCGGGCAGGGGGGCCTACGAGCAGTACTTC
TRBJ2-4 | TRBD2 | - | TRBV28 | CASSRRALPRLAGGPTAKNIQYF | TGTGCCAGCTCTCGCCGTGCCCTGCCACGACTAGCGGGGGGGCCAACGGCCAAAAACATTCAGTACTTC
TRBJ2-7 | - | - | TRBV5-1 | CASSLGVGSYEQYF | TGCGCCAGCAGCTTGGGAGTAGGCAGCTACGAGCAGTACTTC
TRBJ1-2 | - | once | TRBV7-3 | CASSLAQGGGYTF | TGTGCCAGCAGCTTAGCACAGGGTGGTGGCTACACCTTC
TRBJ2-1 | TRBD2 | - | TRBV4-1 | CASSQIWASGSNEQFF | TGCGCCAGCAGCCAGATCTGGGCTAGCGGCTCCAATGAGCAGTTCTTC
TRBJ1-3 | - | few | TRBV28 | CASRWRETTGNTIYF | TGTGCCAGCAGGTGGCGGGAAACCACTGGAAACACCATATATTTT
TRBJ1-1 | - | once | TRBV11-2 | CASSFSTVMNTEAFF | TGTGCCAGCAGCTTTTCGACAGTCATGAACACTGAAGCTTTCTTT
TRBJ1-1 | - | medium-sized | TRBV7-8 | CASSSGNSMNTEAFF | TGTGCCAGCAGCTCAGGGAACAGTATGAACACTGAAGCTTTCTTT
TRBJ2-7 | TRBD1 | - | TRBV5-1 | CASSLVGQVLEQYF | TGCGCCAGCAGCTTGGTGGGACAGGTCCTGGAGCAGTACTTC
TRBJ2-6 | TRBD1 | - | TRBV2 | CASSEQGGQAFSGANVLTF | TGTGCCAGCAGCGAACAGGGGGGACAGGCGTTCTCTGGGGCCAACGTCCTGACTTTC
TRBJ2-4 | - | - | TRBV19 | CASTETAGNIQYF | TGTGCCAGTACTGAGACAGCAGGGAACATTCAGTACTTC
TRBJ1-6 | - | once | TRBV3-1/TRBV3-2 | CASSQGASVPLHF | TGTGCCAGCAGCCAAGGGGCTTCTGTACCCCTCCACTTT
TRBJ1-2 | TRBD1 | - | TRBV19 | CASSMRGQPSPHGYTF | TGTGCCAGTAGTATGCGGGGACAGCCTAGCCCCCATGGCTACACCTTC
TRBJ2-5 | TRBD1 | - | TRBV9 | CASSATGEETQYF | TGTGCCAGCAGCGCAACAGGGGAAGAGACCCAGTACTTC
TRBJ2-1 | - | - | TRBV5-6 | CASSFYDEQFF | TGTGCCAGCAGCTTTTACGATGAGCAGTTCTTC
TRBJ2-1 | - | - | TRBV2 | CASSAGLGTYNDGQFF | TGTGCCAGCAGCGCCGGACTCGGTACCTACAATGACGGGCAGTTCTTC
TRBJ2-7 | - | - | TRBV5-4 | CASSYDTGAYEQYF | TGTGCCAGCAGCTACGATACCGGAGCCTACGAGCAGTACTTC
TRBJ2-1 | TRBD2 | - | TRBV28 | CASSNLSGGDYNEQFF | TGTGCCAGCAGCAACCTGAGCGGGGGAGATTACAATGAGCAGTTCTTC
TRBJ1-1 | - | - | TRBV7-6 | CASSLGSGTGTEAFF | TGTGCCAGCAGCTTAGGATCCGGGACGGGGACTGAAGCTTTCTTT
TRBJ2-7 | - | - | TRBV10-3 | CAIRQPTTGSYEQYF | TGTGCCATCAGACAACCCACGACAGGCTCCTACGAGCAGTACTTC
TRBJ2-3 | - | - | TRBV15 | CATVDPKGTDTQYF | TGTGCCACGGTAGATCCTAAGGGCACAGATACGCAGTATTTT
TRBJ2-5 | TRBD2 | - | TRBV11-2 | CASSPGLAGGKTQYF | TGTGCCAGCAGCCCTGGACTAGCGGGGGGGAAGACCCAGTACTTC
TRBJ2-7 | TRBD1 | - | TRBV6-5 | CASRLTGGYEQYF | TGTGCCAGCAGGCTGACAGGGGGCTACGAGCAGTACTTC
TRBJ1-3 | - | - | TRBV3-1/TRBV3-2 | CASSRSGVGNTIYF | TGTGCCAGCAGCCGATCAGGGGTCGGAAACACCATATATTTT
TRBJ1-1 | - | - | TRBV30 | CAWRWGLGPTEAFF | TGTGCCTGGAGGTGGGGTCTTGGTCCCACTGAAGCTTTCTTT
TRBJ1-1 | - | - | TRBV13 | CASSFSRGSVYTEAFF | TGTGCCAGCAGCTTTTCTCGGGGTTCCGTATATACTGAAGCTTTCTTT
TRBJ1-4 | - | once | TRBV30 | CAWTPRRGKLFF | TGTGCCTGGACGCCCCGGAGGGGAAAACTGTTTTTT